Following are 24 T cell receptor beta chains from one sample sequenced in a study of blood T cell repertoires in COVID-19. The repertoire was sequenced with immunoSEQ multiplex PCR; TCRdb's copy has only in-frame clones and lacks some. The repertoire holds approximately 220,000 clones, with roughly 89% as singletons. Sequencing used PBMCs or T cells enriched from blood (not recorded which). Receptors were obtained from a woman between 40 and 50 years old with acute COVID-19.

The J gene is TRBJ1-5, the V gene TRBV27; 10 nucleotides match TRBD1. This CDR3 is 16 amino acids long. V was pared by 5 bases and J by 2 bases, with 6 bases of the junction left unmatched. From germline, CDR1 is MNHEY and CDR2 SMNVEV (reference sequence). CDR3 in DNA: TGTGCCAGCAGTCCTGCAGGGACAGGGGGCAATCAGCCCCAGCATTTT. This encodes CASSPAGTGGNQPQHF.

This chain uses TRBV27 with TRBJ1-1; 9 nucleotides agree with TRBD1. Per germline, CDR1 MNHEY and CDR2 SMNVEV (reference sequence). This CDR3 contains 15 residues. J lost 1 base, V lost 7 bases, and 7 bases had no gene match. The chain's CDR3 is CASIGVTGGNTEAFF. For the CDR3, the DNA is TGTGCCAGCATCGGGGTGACAGGGGGGAACACTGAAGCTTTCTTT.

The chain couples TRBV12-5 to TRBJ1-2; no reliable D call. CDR3 length equals 16 residues. Germline V gives CDR1 LGHNT, CDR2 FRNRAP. V was shortened by 0 bases and J by 6 bases, with 17 bases between the two germline ends. CDR3 in amino acids: CASGLVLGTTGDGYTF. As DNA, the CDR3 is TGTGCTAGTGGTTTGGTATTGGGAACCACCGGGGATGGCTACACCTTC.

The V and J genes are TRBV7-9 and TRBJ1-1; 7 bases agree with TRBD1. The CDR3 extends over 16 amino acids. Germline V gene sequence: CDR1 SEHNR, CDR2 FQNEAQ (reference sequence). The trim removed 4 bases at V and 0 bases at J, leaving 8 bases unmatched. Here the CDR3 DNA reads TGTGCCAGCAGCTCACGCGGACAGGCAGTGAACACTGAAGCTTTCTTT. Translation: CASSSRGQAVNTEAFF.

The chain employs TRBV6-1 and TRBJ2-2; TRBD1 matches 9 bases. The germline V gene has CDR1 MNHNS and CDR2 SASEGT. J lost 3 bases, V lost 3 bases, and 14 bases had no gene match. This CDR3 spans 19 amino acids. The CDR3 spells CASSDPTGGFSRDTGELFF. The CDR3 coding sequence is TGTGCCAGCAGTGACCCTACAGGGGGCTTTTCTCGGGACACCGGGGAGCTGTTTTTT.

This clone was observed a few times. The CDR3 spells CASSQGPGSPYGYTF. For the CDR3, the DNA is TGTGCCAGCAGCCAAGGCCCGGGATCCCCGTATGGCTACACCTTC. This chain connects TRBV3-1 (or the pseudogene TRBV3-2) to TRBJ1-2, with D unresolved. Trimming cost V 1 base and J 5 bases, with 14 bases left between them. CDR3 length: 15 amino acids. In germline, CDR1 is LGHDT, CDR2 YNNKEL (reference sequence).

The rearrangement uses TRBV5-8 and TRBJ1-6; 9 bases match TRBD1. The CDR3 consists of 14 residues. From germline, CDR1 is SGHTS and CDR2 YDEGEE. The trim removed 0 bases at V and 8 bases at J, leaving 0 bases unmatched. The DNA for the CDR3 is TGTGCCAGCAGCTTGGGACAGGGGGATTCACCCCTCCACTTT. Protein sequence: CASSLGQGDSPLHF.

The chain joins TRBV19 to TRBJ1-5; D possibly corresponds to TRBD1 (5 bases). Between the trimmed V and J ends, which lost 1 base and 10 bases, there was a span of 8 bases. Germline values: CDR1 LNHDA, CDR2 SQIVND (reference sequence). The CDR3 runs to 12 residues. The CDR3 is CASSIARGPQHF. In nucleotides, the CDR3 is TGTGCCAGTAGTATAGCTAGGGGACCCCAGCATTTT.

J is TRBJ1-4 and V is TRBV3-1 (or the pseudogene TRBV3-2); D is possibly TRBD1 (5 bases). Germline CDR1 is LGHDT and CDR2 is YNNKEL (reference sequence). This CDR3 has 15 amino acids. V was trimmed by 4 bases and J by 4 bases, leaving 13 bases between them. The CDR3 nucleotides are TGTGCCAGCAGCCCTGAAGGGACTTTTAATGAAAAACTGTTTTTT. Its protein is CASSPEGTFNEKLFF.

V usage is TRBV10-3 and J usage is TRBJ2-3; 11 nucleotides match TRBD2. The V segment lost 7 bases and the J segment 3 bases; nucleotides outside the gene matches: 6. This CDR3 is 15 amino acids long. The germline CDR1 and CDR2 sequences are ENHRY and SYGVKD. CDR3 sequence (DNA): TGTGCCATCATTCCCCTAGCGGGGGGTACAGATACGCAGTATTTT. Translated: CAIIPLAGGTDTQYF.

V gene TRBV5-4 combines with J gene TRBJ1-1, with D tentatively TRBD1 (5 bases). In germline, CDR1 is SGHNT, CDR2 YYREEE (reference sequence). V was shortened by 3 bases and J by 5 bases, with 14 bases between the two germline ends. The CDR3 loop spans 14 amino acids. The CDR3 sequence: CASSSRVGLTEAFF. CDR3 sequence (DNA): TGTGCCAGCAGCTCCAGGGTCGGGTTGACTGAAGCTTTCTTT.

CDR3: CASSLDRGPSYTF. In DNA, the CDR3 is TGCGCCAGCAGCTTAGACAGGGGCCCGAGCTACACCTTC. The J gene is TRBJ1-2, the V gene TRBV5-1, with 8 bases that match TRBD1. The germline gives CDR1 SGHRS, CDR2 YFSETQ. The CDR3 has 13 residues. J was trimmed by 9 bases and V by 2 bases; bases with no gene match: 6.

The chain has TRBV10-3 and TRBJ1-1; D not certain. Looked up from germline, CDR1 is ENHRY and CDR2 is SYGVKD. Trimming took 6 bases from V and 6 from J, leaving 8 bases between them. CDR3 length: 11 residues. The CDR3 region is CAISDTSEAFF. The CDR3 nucleotides read TGTGCCATCAGCGATACTTCTGAAGCTTTCTTT.

The gene calls are TRBV21-1 and TRBJ2-1; the D call of TRBD2 is as the table states it, not checked on the DNA. TRBV21-1 constitutes a pseudogene. This CDR3 contains 15 residues. For the CDR3, the DNA is TGTGCCAGCAGCAAAGAAGGGGGGGCGAGAAATGAGCAGTTCTTC. Translated: CASSKEGGARNEQFF.

The chain employs TRBV27 and TRBJ1-4; 9 nucleotides agree with TRBD1. The CDR3 has 15 amino acids. V lost 6 bases, J lost 5 bases, and 7 bases stayed unmatched. Germline assignment: CDR1 MNHEY and CDR2 SMNVEV (reference sequence). CDR3 DNA sequence: TGTGCCAGCAGAAGCTCCGGGACAGGGAATGAAAAACTGTTTTTT. As protein: CASRSSGTGNEKLFF.

The chain couples TRBV18 to TRBJ1-1; D gene unclear. The V and J ends lost 3 bases and 0 bases respectively, with 14 bases between them. There are 16 residues in the CDR3. Germline CDR1 reads KGHSH; CDR2 reads LQKENI. The CDR3 DNA is TGTGCCAGCTCACCCCGGAGGGCGGATTTGAACACTGAAGCTTTCTTT. This gives the protein CASSPRRADLNTEAFF. Full variable domain (remainder filled in from reference TRBV18 and TRBJ1-1): NAGVMQNPRHLVRRRGQEARLRCSPMKGHSHVYWYRQLPEEGLKFMVYLQKENIIDESGMPKERFSAEFPKEGPSILRIQQVVRGDSAAYFCASSPRRADLNTEAFFGQGTRLTVV.

This chain uses TRBV7-9 with TRBJ1-2, with D perhaps matching TRBD1 (5 bases). This CDR3 region has 14 residues. Trimming cost V 1 base and J 4 bases, with 10 bases left between them. The germline V gene has CDR1 SEHNR and CDR2 FQNEAQ (reference sequence). The CDR3 region has the DNA TGTGCCAGCAGCTTAGAAAGGGGAAGCTATGGCTACACCTTC. Encoded protein: CASSLERGSYGYTF.

The gene calls are TRBV7-2 and TRBJ1-5, with 8 bases fitting TRBD1. The germline gives CDR1 SGHTA, CDR2 FQGNSA. V was clipped by 5 bases and J by 16 bases; unmatched bases: 13. The CDR3 runs to 13 residues. CDR3 nucleotide sequence: TGTGCCAGCAGCCCCGGGACAGGCGTACGAGAACATTTT. Protein product: CASSPGTGVREHF.

The V call is TRBV13, the J call TRBJ2-7, with a tentative D call TRBD1 (5 bases). Per germline, CDR1 PRHDT and CDR2 FYEKMQ (reference sequence). V lost 4 bases to trimming and J lost 1 base, with 14 bases between them. The CDR3 length is 15 residues. The CDR3 sequence is CASSSTATGSYEQYV. DNA of the CDR3: TGTGCCAGCAGCTCTACCGCCACAGGTTCCTACGAGCAGTACGTC.

V and J are TRBV7-2 and TRBJ2-2; D not resolved. V was clipped by 2 bases and J by 7 bases, with 11 bases between them. Germline CDR1 and CDR2: SGHTA and FQGNSA. The CDR3 loop spans 14 amino acids. CDR3 protein: CASSLPPVGGELFF. The CDR3 nucleotides are TGTGCCAGCAGCTTACCCCCGGTCGGCGGGGAGCTGTTTTTT. The whole variable domain, remainder taken from reference TRBV7-2 and TRBJ2-2, is GAGVSQSPSNKVTEKGKDVELRCDPISGHTALYWYRQSLGQGLEFLIYFQGNSAPDKSGLPSDRFSAERTGGSVSTLTIQRTQQEDSAVYLCASSLPPVGGELFFGEGSRLTVL.

The chain uses TRBV28 and TRBJ1-2, with 8 nucleotides matching TRBD1. From germline, CDR1 is MDHEN and CDR2 SYDVKM. V lost 4 bases and J lost 6; bases outside the gene matches: 16. This CDR3 has 17 residues. CDR3: CASSYTGTGSSRDGYTF. The DNA of the CDR3 is TGTGCCAGCAGTTATACCGGGACAGGCTCCTCTCGAGATGGCTACACCTTC.

The chain carries TRBV6-2 or TRBV6-3 and TRBJ1-5; D unresolved. The CDR3 is made up of 13 amino acids. Germline V CDR1 and CDR2: MNHEY, SVGEGT. V lost 0 bases and J 6 bases, leaving 6 bases between the germline ends. CDR3 DNA: TGTGCCAGCAGTTACTCGACAAGTCAGCCCCAGCATTTT. This gives the protein CASSYSTSQPQHF.

The J gene is TRBJ1-6, the V gene TRBV15; D is unclear. V lost 0 bases to trimming and J lost 7 bases, with 7 bases between them. The CDR3 runs 14 residues. Looked up from germline, CDR1 is LNHNV and CDR2 is YYDKDF (reference sequence). The CDR3 spells CATSRDPENSPLHF. CDR3 DNA sequence: TGTGCCACCAGCAGAGATCCCGAGAATTCACCCCTCCACTTT.

Turning to this clone: This sample includes further DNA sequences coding for the same CDR3. The CDR3 reads CASSLGRNYGYTF. Written as DNA, the CDR3 is TGCGCCAGCAGCTTGGGTAGAAACTATGGCTACACCTTC. The chain is built from TRBV5-1 and TRBJ1-2; D remains ambiguous. The CDR3 loop spans 13 amino acids. CDR1 is SGHRS, CDR2 YFSETQ, per germline. Deletions cut 0 bases from V and 2 bases from J, with 5 bases between.